The 21 T cell receptor beta chains reported below all come from one sample, sequenced in a study of T cell changes during pregnancy in multiple sclerosis. Sequencing was performed with immunoSEQ multiplex PCR; in TCRdb, only in-frame clones are kept and a portion is missing. The data contain about 22,000 clones, about 90% of them singletons. Sequencing was performed on CD4+ T cells from peripheral blood mononuclear cells, taken in the third trimester of pregnancy. The receptors derive from a female donor in good health, enrolled as a control in a pregnancy study.

The gene calls are TRBV7-2 and TRBJ1-2, with TRBD1 matching 7 bases. The V gene end was trimmed by 5 bases and the J gene end by 5 bases; junction bases not matched to a gene: 8. Germline assignment: CDR1 SGHTA and CDR2 FQGNSA. This CDR3 contains 14 residues. CDR3 sequence: CASSQATGRYGYTF. The CDR3 DNA is TGTGCCAGCAGCCAGGCGACAGGGAGGTATGGCTACACCTTC.

The rearrangement joins TRBV6-5 to TRBJ1-4; D is uncertain. The CDR3 covers 13 residues. Trimming took 6 bases from V and 8 from J, leaving 13 bases between them. The germline V gene encodes CDR1 MNHEY and CDR2 SVGAGI. The CDR3 nucleotides read TGTGCCAGCAGGCAAACCGGGAGGGAAAAACTGTTTTTT. As protein: CASRQTGREKLFF.

The V call is TRBV6-1, the J call TRBJ2-2, with D unresolved. There are 14 residues in the CDR3. Germline-derived CDR1 and CDR2 are MNHNS and SASEGT. V lost 7 bases and J 0 bases, leaving 9 bases between the germline ends. CDR3 protein: CASKRGSNTGELFF. DNA of the CDR3: TGTGCCAGCAAGCGTGGGTCGAACACCGGGGAGCTGTTTTTT.

The chain combines TRBV28 with TRBJ1-1; a weak D match, TRBD1 (6 bases). This CDR3 is 11 amino acids long. CDR1 is MDHEN, CDR2 SYDVKM, per germline. The CDR3 is CVTQGRAEAFF. For the CDR3, the DNA is TGTGTTACACAGGGCAGGGCTGAAGCTTTCTTT.

V usage is TRBV7-8 and J usage is TRBJ2-7, with D unresolved. This CDR3 has 13 residues. Germline V CDR1 and CDR2: SGHVS, FQNEAQ. V was clipped by 5 bases and J by 4 bases, with 12 bases between them. CDR3 sequence (DNA): TGTGCCAGCAGCCAGCCCAGCAGGTACGAGCAGTACTTC. Translation gives CASSQPSRYEQYF. Supplemented by reference TRBV7-8 and TRBJ2-7, the full variable domain reads GAGVSQSPRYKVAKRGQDVALRCDPISGHVSLFWYQQALGQGPEFLTYFQNEAQLDKSGLPSDRFFAERPEGSVSTLKIQRTQQEDSAVYLCASSQPSRYEQYFGPGTRLTVT.

The chain recombines TRBV9 with TRBJ1-3, with D perhaps matching TRBD1 (5 bases). This CDR3 is built from 14 residues. Trimming removed 1 base at V and 3 bases at J, with 8 bases between. Germline V gene lookup returns CDR1 SGDLS and CDR2 YYNGEE. The CDR3 region is CASSVKGDGNTIYF. In DNA form, the CDR3 reads TGTGCCAGCAGCGTAAAAGGGGATGGAAACACCATATATTTT.

The chain joins TRBV5-6 to TRBJ2-5, with 7 bases lining up with TRBD1. Germline V lookup: CDR1 SGHDT, CDR2 YYEEEE. After removal of 2 bases from V and 0 bases from J, the junction contained 7 bases not matched to a gene. The CDR3 has 16 amino acids. This CDR3 is CASSLQGLDYQETQYF. CDR3 nucleotides: TGTGCCAGCAGCTTACAGGGGCTAGACTACCAAGAGACCCAGTACTTC.

This clone was found once. In nucleotides, the CDR3 is TGCGCCAGCAGCTTGCAATCAGGGGGCGGTGGTTTCGACACTGAAGCTTTCTTT. It encodes CASSLQSGGGGFDTEAFF. The chain has TRBV5-1 and TRBJ1-1; 8 positions match TRBD1. This CDR3 has 18 residues. Per germline, CDR1 SGHRS and CDR2 YFSETQ. Unmatched junction bases numbered 14, after V lost 1 base and J lost 3 bases.

The V and J genes are TRBV7-9 and TRBJ2-7; 11 bases line up with TRBD1. V shed 4 bases and J 3 bases; nucleotides not matched to a gene: 2. Germline CDR1 reads SEHNR; CDR2 reads FQNEAQ (reference sequence). This CDR3 region has 14 residues. CDR3 sequence (DNA): TGTGCCAGCAGCTCCGGGACAGGGGGCTACGAGCAGTACTTC. Its translation is CASSSGTGGYEQYF. The variable domain in full, completed from reference TRBV7-9 and TRBJ2-7, reads DTGVSQNPRHKITKRGQNVTFRCDPISEHNRLYWYRQTLGQGPEFLTYFQNEAQLEKSRLLSDRFSAERPKGSFSTLEIQRTEQGDSAMYLCASSSGTGGYEQYFGPGTRLTVT.

The V and J genes are TRBV4-2 and TRBJ2-2; TRBD1 matches at 9 bases. The CDR3 covers 19 residues. V shed 0 bases and J 6 bases; nucleotides not matched to a gene: 14. Per the germline V gene, CDR1 is LGHNA and CDR2 is YNFKEQ. The CDR3 loop is CASSQDIARDRVDAGELFF. In nucleotides, the CDR3 is TGTGCCAGCAGCCAAGACATAGCCCGGGACAGGGTGGACGCCGGGGAGCTGTTTTTT.

This chain joins TRBV2 and TRBJ1-6; D uncertain. In germline, CDR1 is SNHLY, CDR2 FYNNEI. The V end was cut by 2 bases, the J end by 4 bases, with 9 bases between. CDR3 size: 15 residues. As DNA, the CDR3 is TGTGCCAGCAGTGAAATAGCGGTTTATAATTCACCCCTCCACTTT. Its translation is CASSEIAVYNSPLHF.

The chain has TRBV2 and TRBJ2-1; TRBD2 matches 12 bases. This CDR3 comprises 16 residues. CDR1 is SNHLY and CDR2 is FYNNEI in the germline V gene. Losses at the gene ends were 6 bases for V and 1 base for J; bases not matched to a gene: 4. CDR3: CASRLGTSGSYNEQFF. The CDR3 coding sequence is TGTGCCAGCAGACTTGGGACTAGCGGGTCCTACAATGAGCAGTTCTTC.

In this sample, this clone turned up once. This chain joins TRBV10-2 and TRBJ2-1, with a tentative D call TRBD1 (5 bases). This CDR3 has 13 amino acids. The V end lost 7 bases, the J end lost 8 bases, and 15 bases lay between the germline ends. Germline values: CDR1 WSHSY, CDR2 SAAADI. The CDR3 DNA sequence: TGCGCCAGCACCAAGACAGTTTATTATGAGCAGTTCTTC. Protein product: CASTKTVYYEQFF.

This clone was picked up one time. The chain uses TRBV7-9 and TRBJ2-7, with D perhaps matching TRBD2 (5 bases). The CDR3 covers 14 residues. Trimming shortened V by 0 bases and J by 2 bases, and 8 bases separated the two germline ends. In germline, CDR1 is SEHNR, CDR2 FQNEAQ (reference sequence). The CDR3 loop reads CASSLAGNTYEQYF. CDR3 sequence (DNA): TGTGCCAGCAGCTTAGCCGGGAACACCTACGAGCAGTACTTC.

The rearrangement joins TRBV11-3 to TRBJ2-2, with 9 bases aligning to TRBD2. The CDR3 extends over 16 amino acids. V shed 5 bases, J shed 2 bases, and the junction held 6 bases outside the gene matches. Germline V lookup: CDR1 SGHNT, CDR2 YENEEA. The CDR3 DNA reads TGTGCCAGCAGCCCACTAGCGGGCCTTAACACCGGGGAGCTGTTTTTT. Amino acids: CASSPLAGLNTGELFF.

Here the CDR3 DNA reads TGTGCCAGCAGTGGACAGGGGTTTAACCAAGAGACCCAGTACTTC. It translates to CASSGQGFNQETQYF. The chain recombines TRBV28 with TRBJ2-5; 9 nucleotides align to TRBD1. Germline V gene lookup returns CDR1 MDHEN and CDR2 SYDVKM. The CDR3 loop spans 15 amino acids. V lost 5 bases to trimming and J lost 0 bases; unmatched junction nucleotides: 4.

As for this clone: A junction boundary mismatches the germline segment, possibly from a read error. This chain links TRBV7-9 with TRBJ1-4; 7 bases are shared with TRBD1. This CDR3 has 18 residues. Germline V gene lookup returns CDR1 SEHNR and CDR2 FQNEAQ (reference sequence). The CDR3 loop is CASSPGGRGREPTEKLLF. The CDR3 DNA follows: TGTGCCAGCAGCCCGGGGGGGAGGGGGCGCGAACCTACTGAAAAACTGCTTTTT.

This clone was observed a single time. The chain couples TRBV30 to TRBJ2-5; tentatively, D is TRBD2 (5 bases). Germline CDR1 GTSNPN, CDR2 SVGIG (reference sequence). V gave up 5 bases and J gave up 2 bases, with 9 bases separating them. The CDR3 contains 12 residues. The CDR3 nucleotides read TGTGCCTGGGAGAGCGGTCAAGAGACCCAGTACTTC. Amino acids: CAWESGQETQYF.

The chain combines TRBV7-3 with TRBJ2-3; 12 bases are shared with TRBD2. Germline CDR1 reads SGHTA; CDR2 reads FQGTGA. J was trimmed by 5 bases and V by 3 bases; bases with no gene match: 0. This CDR3 is 14 amino acids long. The CDR3 loop is CASSLGLAGDTQYF. The CDR3 bases are TGTGCCAGCAGCTTGGGACTAGCGGGAGATACGCAGTATTTT.

This chain joins TRBV13 and TRBJ2-1; the D gene is possibly TRBD1 (9 bases). Between the trimmed V and J ends, which lost 2 bases and 7 bases, there was a span of 18 bases. Germline V gene lookup returns CDR1 PRHDT and CDR2 FYEKMQ (reference sequence). The CDR3 has 16 residues. The CDR3 here is CASSLSAGGQGNEQFF. The DNA of the CDR3 is TGTGCCAGCAGCTTATCCGCGGGGGGACAGGGAAATGAGCAGTTCTTC.

J is TRBJ1-1 and V is TRBV15, with 8 bases matching TRBD1. Trimming took 1 base from V and 4 from J; bases not matched to a gene: 5. The CDR3 covers 15 residues. Germline-derived CDR1 and CDR2 are LNHNV and YYDKDF (reference sequence). The CDR3 region is CATSRVGDRGTEAFF. CDR3 DNA sequence: TGTGCCACCAGCAGAGTGGGCGACAGGGGCACTGAAGCTTTCTTT.